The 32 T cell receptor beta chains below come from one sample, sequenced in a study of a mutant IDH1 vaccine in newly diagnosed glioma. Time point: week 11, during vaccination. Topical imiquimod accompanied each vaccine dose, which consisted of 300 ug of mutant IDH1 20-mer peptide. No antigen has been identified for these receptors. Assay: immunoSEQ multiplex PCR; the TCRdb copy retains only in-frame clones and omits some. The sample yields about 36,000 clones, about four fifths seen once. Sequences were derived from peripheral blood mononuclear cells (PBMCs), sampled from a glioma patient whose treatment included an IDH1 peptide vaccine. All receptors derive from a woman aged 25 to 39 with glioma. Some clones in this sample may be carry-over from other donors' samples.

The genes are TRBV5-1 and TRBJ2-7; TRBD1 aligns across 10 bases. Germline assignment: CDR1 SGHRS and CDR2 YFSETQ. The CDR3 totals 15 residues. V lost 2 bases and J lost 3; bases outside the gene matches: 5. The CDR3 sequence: CASSFGTGAGYEQYF. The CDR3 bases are TGCGCCAGCAGCTTTGGGACAGGGGCTGGCTACGAGCAGTACTTC.

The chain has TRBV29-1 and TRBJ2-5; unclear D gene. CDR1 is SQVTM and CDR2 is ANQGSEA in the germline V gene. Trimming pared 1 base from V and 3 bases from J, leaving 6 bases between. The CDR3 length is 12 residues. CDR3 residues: CSVEGSEETQYF. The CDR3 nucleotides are TGCAGCGTTGAAGGGAGTGAAGAGACCCAGTACTTC.

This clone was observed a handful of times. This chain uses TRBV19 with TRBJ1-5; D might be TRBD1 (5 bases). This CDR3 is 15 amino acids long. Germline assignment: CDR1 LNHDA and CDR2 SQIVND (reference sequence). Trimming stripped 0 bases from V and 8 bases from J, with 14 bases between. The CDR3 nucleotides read TGTGCCAGTAGTATAGATCTGGCAGGGAGAGAGCCCCAGCATTTT. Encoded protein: CASSIDLAGREPQHF.

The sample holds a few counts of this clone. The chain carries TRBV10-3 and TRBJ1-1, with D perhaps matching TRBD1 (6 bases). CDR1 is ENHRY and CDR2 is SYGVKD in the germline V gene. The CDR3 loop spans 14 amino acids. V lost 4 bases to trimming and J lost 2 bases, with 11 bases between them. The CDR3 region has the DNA TGTGCCATCAGTGGGGGGGGGCTAAACACTGAAGCTTTCTTT. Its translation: CAISGGGLNTEAFF.

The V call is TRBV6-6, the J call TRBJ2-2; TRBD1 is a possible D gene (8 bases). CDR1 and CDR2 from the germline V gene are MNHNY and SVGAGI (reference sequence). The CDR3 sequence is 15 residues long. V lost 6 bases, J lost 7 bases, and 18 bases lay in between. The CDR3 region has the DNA TGTGCCAGCAGGGGAGGGGGACAGGCAGGCGGGGAGCTGTTTTTT. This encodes CASRGGGQAGGELFF.

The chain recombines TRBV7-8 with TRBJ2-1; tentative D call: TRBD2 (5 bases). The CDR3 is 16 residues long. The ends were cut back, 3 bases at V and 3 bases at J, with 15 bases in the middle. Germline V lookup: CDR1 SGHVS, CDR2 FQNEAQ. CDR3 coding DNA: TGTGCCAGCAGCTTTCAGGCGGCCCGGGACTACAATGAGCAGTTCTTC. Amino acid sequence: CASSFQAARDYNEQFF. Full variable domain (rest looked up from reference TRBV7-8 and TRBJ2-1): GAGVSQSPRYKVAKRGQDVALRCDPISGHVSLFWYQQALGQGPEFLTYFQNEAQLDKSGLPSDRFFAERPEGSVSTLKIQRTQQEDSAVYLCASSFQAARDYNEQFFGPGTRLTVL.

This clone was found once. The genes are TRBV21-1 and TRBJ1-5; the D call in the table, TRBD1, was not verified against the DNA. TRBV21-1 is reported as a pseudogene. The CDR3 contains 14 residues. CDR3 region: CANAKLGHSQPQHF. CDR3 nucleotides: TGTGCCAATGCTAAACTTGGACACTCTCAGCCCCAGCATTTT.

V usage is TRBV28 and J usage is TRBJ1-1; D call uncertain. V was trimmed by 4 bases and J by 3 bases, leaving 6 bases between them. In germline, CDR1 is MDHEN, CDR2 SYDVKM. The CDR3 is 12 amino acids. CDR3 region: CASSWAYTEAFF. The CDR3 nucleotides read TGTGCCAGCAGTTGGGCATACACTGAAGCTTTCTTT. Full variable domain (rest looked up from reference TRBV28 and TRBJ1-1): DVKVTQSSRYLVKRTGEKVFLECVQDMDHENMFWYRQDPGLGLRLIYFSYDVKMKEKGDIPEGYSVSREKKERFSLILESASTNQTSMYLCASSWAYTEAFFGQGTRLTVV.

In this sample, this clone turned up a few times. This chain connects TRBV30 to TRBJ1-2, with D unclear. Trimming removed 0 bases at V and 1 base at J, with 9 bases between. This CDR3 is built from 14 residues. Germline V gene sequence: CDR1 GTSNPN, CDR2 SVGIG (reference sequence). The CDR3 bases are TGTGCCTGGAGTGTTATGGGTTTTAACTATGGCTACACCTTC. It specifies CAWSVMGFNYGYTF.

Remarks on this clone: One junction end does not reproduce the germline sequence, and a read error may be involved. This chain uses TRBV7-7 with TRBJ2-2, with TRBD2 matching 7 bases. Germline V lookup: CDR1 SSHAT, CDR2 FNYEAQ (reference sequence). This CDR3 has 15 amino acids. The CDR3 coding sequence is TGTGCTAGCAGCTCCAGACTAGCTGGGACCGGGGAGCTGTTTTTT. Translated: CASSSRLAGTGELFF.

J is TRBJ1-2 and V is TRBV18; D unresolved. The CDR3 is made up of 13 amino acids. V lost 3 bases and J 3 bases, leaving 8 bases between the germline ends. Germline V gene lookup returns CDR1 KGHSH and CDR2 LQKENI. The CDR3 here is CASSPDNYYGYTF. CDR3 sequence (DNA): TGTGCCAGCTCACCCGACAACTACTATGGCTACACCTTC.

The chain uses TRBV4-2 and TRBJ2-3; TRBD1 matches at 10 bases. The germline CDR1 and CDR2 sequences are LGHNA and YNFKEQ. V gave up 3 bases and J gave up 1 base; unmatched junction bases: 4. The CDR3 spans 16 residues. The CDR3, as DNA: TGTGCCAGCAGCCAGGACAGGGGGAGCGGCACAGATACGCAGTATTTT. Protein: CASSQDRGSGTDTQYF.

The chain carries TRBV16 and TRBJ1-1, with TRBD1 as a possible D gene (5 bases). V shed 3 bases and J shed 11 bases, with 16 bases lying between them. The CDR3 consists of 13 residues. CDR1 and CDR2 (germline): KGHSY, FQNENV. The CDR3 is CASSHRTLPGAFF. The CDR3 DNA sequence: TGTGCCAGCAGCCACCGGACATTACCGGGCGCTTTCTTT.

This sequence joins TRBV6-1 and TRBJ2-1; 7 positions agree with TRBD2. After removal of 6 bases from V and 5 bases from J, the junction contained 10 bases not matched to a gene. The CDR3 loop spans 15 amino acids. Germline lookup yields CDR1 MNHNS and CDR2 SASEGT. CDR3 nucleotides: TGTGCCAGCAGGCTCGGCGGGAGCGAGAACAATGAGCAGTTCTTC. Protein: CASRLGGSENNEQFF.

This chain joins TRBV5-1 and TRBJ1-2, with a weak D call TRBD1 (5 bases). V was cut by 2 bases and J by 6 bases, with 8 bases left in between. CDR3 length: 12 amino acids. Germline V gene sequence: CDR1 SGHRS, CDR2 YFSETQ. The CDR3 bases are TGCGCCAGCAGCTTCGGGGCGCATGGCTACACCTTC. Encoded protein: CASSFGAHGYTF.

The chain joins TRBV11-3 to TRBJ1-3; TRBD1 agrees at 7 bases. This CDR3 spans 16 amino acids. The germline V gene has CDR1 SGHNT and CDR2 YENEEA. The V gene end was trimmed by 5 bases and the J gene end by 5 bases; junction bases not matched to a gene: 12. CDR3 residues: CASSGERQGIRNTIYF. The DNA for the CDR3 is TGTGCCAGCAGCGGCGAAAGACAGGGAATAAGAAACACCATATATTTT. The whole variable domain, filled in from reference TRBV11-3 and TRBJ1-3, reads EAGVVQSPRYKIIEKKQPVAFWCNPISGHNTLYWYLQNLGQGPELLIRYENEEAVDDSQLPKDRFSAERLKGVDSTLKIQPAELGDSAVYLCASSGERQGIRNTIYFGEGSWLTVV.

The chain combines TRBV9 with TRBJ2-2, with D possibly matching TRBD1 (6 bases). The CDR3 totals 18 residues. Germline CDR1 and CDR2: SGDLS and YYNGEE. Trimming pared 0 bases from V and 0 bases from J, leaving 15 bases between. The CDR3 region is CASSVGRDTIPNTGELFF. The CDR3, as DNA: TGTGCCAGCAGCGTAGGTCGGGACACTATCCCGAACACCGGGGAGCTGTTTTTT.

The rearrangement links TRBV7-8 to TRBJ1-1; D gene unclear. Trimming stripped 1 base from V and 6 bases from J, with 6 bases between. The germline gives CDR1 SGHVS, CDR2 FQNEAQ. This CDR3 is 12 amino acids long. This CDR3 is CASSLGGAEAFF. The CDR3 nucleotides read TGTGCCAGCAGCTTAGGTGGGGCTGAAGCTTTCTTT.

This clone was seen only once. The CDR3 sequence: CASSVDPGQGPTSYEQYF. The DNA for the CDR3 is TGTGCCAGCAGTGTTGACCCGGGACAGGGCCCTACCTCCTACGAGCAGTACTTC. The rearrangement uses TRBV6-1 and TRBJ2-7, with TRBD1 matching 9 bases. Germline CDR1 MNHNS, CDR2 SASEGT. V shed 4 bases, J shed 0 bases, and the junction held 13 bases outside the gene matches. CDR3 size: 18 residues.

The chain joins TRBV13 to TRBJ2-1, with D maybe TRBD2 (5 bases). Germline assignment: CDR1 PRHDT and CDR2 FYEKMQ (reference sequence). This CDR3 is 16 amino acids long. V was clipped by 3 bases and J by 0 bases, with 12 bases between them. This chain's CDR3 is CASSFSTSFSYNEQFF. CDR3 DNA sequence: TGTGCCAGCAGCTTTTCCACTAGTTTCTCCTACAATGAGCAGTTCTTC.

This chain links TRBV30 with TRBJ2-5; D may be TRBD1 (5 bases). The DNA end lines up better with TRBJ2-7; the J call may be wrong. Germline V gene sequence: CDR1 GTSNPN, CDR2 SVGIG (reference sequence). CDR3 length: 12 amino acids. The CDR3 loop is CAWKQDTYEQYF. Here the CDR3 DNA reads TGTGCCTGGAAGCAGGACACCTACGAGCAGTACTTC.

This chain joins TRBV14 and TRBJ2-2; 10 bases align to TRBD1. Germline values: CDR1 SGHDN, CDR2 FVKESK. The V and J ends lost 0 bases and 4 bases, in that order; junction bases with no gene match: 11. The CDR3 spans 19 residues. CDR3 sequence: CASSQDSSVRTGGTGELFF. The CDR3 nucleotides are TGTGCCAGCAGCCAAGATTCTTCCGTGAGGACAGGGGGCACCGGGGAGCTGTTTTTT.

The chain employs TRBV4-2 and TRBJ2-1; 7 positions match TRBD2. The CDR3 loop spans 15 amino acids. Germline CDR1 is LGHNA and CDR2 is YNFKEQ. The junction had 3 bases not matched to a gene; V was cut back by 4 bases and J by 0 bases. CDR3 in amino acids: CASSPERDSYNEQFF. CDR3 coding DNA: TGTGCCAGCAGCCCTGAGCGGGACTCCTACAATGAGCAGTTCTTC.

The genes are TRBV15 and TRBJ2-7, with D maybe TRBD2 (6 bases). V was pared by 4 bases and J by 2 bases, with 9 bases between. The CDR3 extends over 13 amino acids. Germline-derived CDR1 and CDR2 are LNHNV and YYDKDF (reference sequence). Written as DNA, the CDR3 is TGTGCCACCAGCACTGGCGGGGCCTACGAGCAGTACTTC. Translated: CATSTGGAYEQYF.

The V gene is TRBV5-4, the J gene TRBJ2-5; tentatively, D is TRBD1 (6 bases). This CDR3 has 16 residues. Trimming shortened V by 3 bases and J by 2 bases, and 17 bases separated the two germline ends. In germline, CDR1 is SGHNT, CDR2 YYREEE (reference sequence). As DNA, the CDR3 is TGTGCCAGCAGCTCTCCGGGGCAGGGGCCTCAAGAGACCCAGTACTTC. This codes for CASSSPGQGPQETQYF.

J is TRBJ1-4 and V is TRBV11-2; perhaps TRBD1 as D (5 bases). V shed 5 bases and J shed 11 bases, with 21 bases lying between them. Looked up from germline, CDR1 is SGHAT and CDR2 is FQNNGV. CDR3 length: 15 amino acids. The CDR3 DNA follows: TGTGCCAGCAGCCAGGGAGGGCCCGCGGGGTACAAACTGTTTTTT. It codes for CASSQGGPAGYKLFF.

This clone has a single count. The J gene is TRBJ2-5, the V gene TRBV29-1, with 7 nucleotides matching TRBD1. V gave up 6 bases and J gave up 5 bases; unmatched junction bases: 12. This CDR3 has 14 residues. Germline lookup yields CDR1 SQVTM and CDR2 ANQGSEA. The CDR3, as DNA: TGCAGCGTGGATAACCGACAGGGAATGGAGACCCAGTACTTC. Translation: CSVDNRQGMETQYF.

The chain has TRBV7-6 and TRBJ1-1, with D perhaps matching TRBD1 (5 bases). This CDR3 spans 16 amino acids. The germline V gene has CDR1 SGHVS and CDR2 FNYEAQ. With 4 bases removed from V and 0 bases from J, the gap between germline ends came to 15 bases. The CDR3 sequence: CASSSPGLGMNTEAFF. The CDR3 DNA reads TGTGCCAGCAGCTCGCCGGGGCTTGGCATGAACACTGAAGCTTTCTTT.

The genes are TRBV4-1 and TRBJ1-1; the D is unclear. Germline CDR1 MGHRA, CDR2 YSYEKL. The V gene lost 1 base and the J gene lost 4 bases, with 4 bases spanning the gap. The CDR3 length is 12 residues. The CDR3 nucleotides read TGCGCCAGCAGCCAAGGGCCCACTGAAGCTTTCTTT. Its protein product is CASSQGPTEAFF.

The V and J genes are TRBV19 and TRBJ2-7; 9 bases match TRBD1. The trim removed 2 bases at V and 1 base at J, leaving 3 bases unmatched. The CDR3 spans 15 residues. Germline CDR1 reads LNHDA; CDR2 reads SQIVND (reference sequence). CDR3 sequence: CASSISGTGSYEQYF. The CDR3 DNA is TGTGCCAGTAGTATATCGGGGACAGGGTCCTACGAGCAGTACTTC.

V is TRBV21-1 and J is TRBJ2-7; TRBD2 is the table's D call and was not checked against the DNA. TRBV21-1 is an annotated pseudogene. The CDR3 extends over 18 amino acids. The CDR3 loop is CASSKNLRRLAGLYEQYF. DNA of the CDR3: TGTGCCAGCAGCAAAAATCTCCGAAGACTAGCGGGCCTCTACGAGCAGTACTTC.

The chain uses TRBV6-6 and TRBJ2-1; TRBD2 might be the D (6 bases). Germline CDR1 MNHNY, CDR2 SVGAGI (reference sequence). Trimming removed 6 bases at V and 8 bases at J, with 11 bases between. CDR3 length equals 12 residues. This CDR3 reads CASSVLAHEQFF. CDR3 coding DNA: TGTGCCAGCAGCGTACTAGCTCATGAGCAGTTCTTC.